This T cell receptor (beta chain) is from a study of vaccination effects on CD4 cells after COVID-19. V shed 3 bases and J shed 0 bases, with 6 bases lying between them. The V gene's germline CDR1 is MNHNS and CDR2 SASEGT. CDR3 length equals 14 residues. Culture lasted 10 days before CD4+ T cell isolation. It was two doses of either the BNT162b2 or mRNA-1273 vaccine that participants received. IL-2 medium supplanted half the medium on days 3 and 7. For this clone: No antigen is known for it.

The data were produced by immunoSEQ multiplex PCR, yet TCRdb's version contains in-frame clones alone and is incomplete. Here the sample spans 45,000 to 55,000 clones, about 70% being singletons. The sequence was collected from a human donor who received a COVID-19 vaccine. V usage is TRBV6-1 and J usage is TRBJ1-5; no clear D gene. The sample here was CD4+ T cells from PBMCs cultured without peptide, taken after COVID-19 vaccination. The CDR3, as DNA: TGTGCCAGCAGTGACAACCCTAGCAATCAGCCCCAGCATTTT. Its translation: CASSDNPSNQPQHF.